These 21 T cell receptor beta chains share one sample of origin, sequenced in a study of shared clonotypes between healthy human individuals. Sequencing used immunoSEQ multiplex PCR; TCRdb keeps in-frame clones, though not all of them. The table records 2 million to 2.5 million clones, approximately 93% of them present only once. The sequenced sample was naive CD4+ T cells from PBMCs. Subset defined: CD45RA+ positively selected. The source of these receptors is a man between 18 and 29 years old in good health. Some clones in this sample may be carry-over from other donors' samples.

The chain uses TRBV27 and TRBJ1-4; D is undetermined. With 3 bases removed from V and 4 bases from J, the gap between germline ends came to 9 bases. CDR3 size: 14 residues. Germline CDR1 MNHEY, CDR2 SMNVEV (reference sequence). CDR3 nucleotide sequence: TGTGCCAGCAGTTTTGTAGGACTTAATGAAAAACTGTTTTTT. Its translation: CASSFVGLNEKLFF.

This sequence joins TRBV27 and TRBJ1-1; tentative D call: TRBD1 (5 bases). Germline CDR1 MNHEY, CDR2 SMNVEV (reference sequence). V lost 5 bases and J 3 bases, leaving 10 bases between the germline ends. This CDR3 spans 13 amino acids. The CDR3 region is CASSEGPYTEAFF. The CDR3 DNA is TGTGCCAGCAGTGAGGGGCCTTACACTGAAGCTTTCTTT.

This chain joins TRBV28 and TRBJ1-5; unclear D gene. The length of the CDR3 is 14 residues. Between the trimmed V and J ends, which lost 5 bases and 5 bases, there was a span of 13 bases. The germline gives CDR1 MDHEN, CDR2 SYDVKM. The CDR3 DNA reads TGTGCCAGCAGTAAAACCCAGAAGCATCAGCCCCAGCATTTT. Amino acids: CASSKTQKHQPQHF. The complete variable domain, with remaining parts taken from reference TRBV28 and TRBJ1-5, reads DVKVTQSSRYLVKRTGEKVFLECVQDMDHENMFWYRQDPGLGLRLIYFSYDVKMKEKGDIPEGYSVSREKKERFSLILESASTNQTSMYLCASSKTQKHQPQHFGDGTRLSIL.

With regard to this clone: This specimen includes other DNA sequences encoding the same CDR3. The rearrangement links TRBV18 to TRBJ2-7; no clear D. V lost 2 bases and J lost 6, with 8 bases in between. Germline CDR1 KGHSH, CDR2 LQKENI. The CDR3 consists of 12 residues. CDR3 sequence reads: CASSPGVGEQYF. The CDR3 bases are TGTGCCAGCTCACCAGGGGTAGGCGAGCAGTACTTC.

This clone was detected once. The chain carries TRBV5-5 and TRBJ1-2; no clear D. The CDR3 contains 15 residues. The germline CDR1 and CDR2 sequences are SGHKS and YYEKEE (reference sequence). Trimming removed 4 bases at V and 8 bases at J, with 21 bases between. CDR3 residues: CASSPPTVGRKGYTF. The CDR3, as DNA: TGTGCCAGCAGCCCCCCCACAGTCGGAAGGAAGGGCTACACCTTC.

The chain employs TRBV30 and TRBJ1-2, with D unresolved. Looked up from germline, CDR1 is GTSNPN and CDR2 is SVGIG (reference sequence). The CDR3 has 15 amino acids. V was trimmed by 5 bases and J by 3 bases, leaving 19 bases between them. The CDR3 loop is CAWWERRQDYYGYTF. CDR3 nucleotide sequence: TGTGCCTGGTGGGAAAGGCGGCAGGACTACTATGGCTACACCTTC.

This sequence joins TRBV5-4 and TRBJ2-7; 8 bases align to TRBD1. Germline values: CDR1 SGHNT, CDR2 YYREEE (reference sequence). V lost 5 bases and J lost 2; bases outside the gene matches: 9. This CDR3 comprises 15 residues. The CDR3 loop reads CASSPATGVAYEQYF. The CDR3, as DNA: TGTGCCAGCAGTCCAGCGACAGGGGTTGCCTACGAGCAGTACTTC.

This clone was seen a few times. The J gene is TRBJ1-5, the V gene TRBV21-1; whether TRBD1, the table's D call, matches the DNA was not checked. TRBV21-1 constitutes a pseudogene. The CDR3 loop spans 15 amino acids. The CDR3 loop is CASSKVGHLKQPQHF. CDR3 nucleotide sequence: TGTGCCAGCAGCAAAGTTGGACACCTTAAACAGCCCCAGCATTTT.

The V call is TRBV2, the J call TRBJ2-2; 7 bases are shared with TRBD1. Germline lookup yields CDR1 SNHLY and CDR2 FYNNEI. Trimming removed 6 bases from V and 7 bases from J; junction bases left unmatched: 11. The CDR3 contains 15 residues. CDR3 bases: TGTGCCAGCAGAGGTGACAGGGTCGCAAGCGGGGAGCTGTTTTTT. The encoded protein is CASRGDRVASGELFF. The full variable domain, its missing parts supplied by reference TRBV2 and TRBJ2-2, is EPEVTQTPSHQVTQMGQEVILRCVPISNHLYFYWYRQILGQKVEFLVSFYNNEISEKSEIFDDQFSVERPDGSNFTLKIRSTKLEDSAMYFCASRGDRVASGELFFGEGSRLTVL.

A remark on this clone: Other DNA sequences in the same sample also yield this CDR3. The chain joins TRBV29-1 to TRBJ2-5; D is tentatively TRBD1 or TRBD2 (5 bases each). V was pared by 6 bases and J by 4 bases, with 15 bases between. The CDR3 contains 13 residues. Germline loops: CDR1 SQVTM, CDR2 ANQGSEA. In DNA form, the CDR3 reads TGCAGCGTGCAGGGTGGGGGTCGAGAGACCCAGTACTTC. It specifies CSVQGGGRETQYF.

This clone was recorded only once. The sample holds other DNA sequences that translate to the same CDR3. This rearrangement joins TRBV28 to TRBJ2-7; D remains ambiguous. Between the trimmed V and J ends, which lost 1 base and 5 bases, there was a span of 3 bases. Per germline, CDR1 MDHEN and CDR2 SYDVKM. This CDR3 has 11 residues. CDR3 sequence: CASSLLNEQYF. The CDR3 DNA follows: TGTGCCAGCAGTTTATTGAACGAGCAGTACTTC.

V and J are TRBV6-5 and TRBJ2-3, with 7 bases aligning to TRBD1. The CDR3 has 15 amino acids. Per germline, CDR1 MNHEY and CDR2 SVGAGI. The J segment lost 4 bases and the V segment lost 6 bases, leaving 10 bases of the junction unmatched. The CDR3 loop is CASSKGQPGADTQYF. CDR3 DNA: TGTGCCAGCAGCAAGGGACAGCCCGGGGCAGATACGCAGTATTTT.

CDR3 bases: TGTGCCAGCAGTGAAGGGACTAGCGGGGTCTACGAGCAGTACTTC. Translation: CASSEGTSGVYEQYF. V is TRBV2 and J is TRBJ2-7; 12 nucleotides line up with TRBD2. V lost 1 base to trimming and J lost 3 bases; unmatched junction nucleotides: 1. CDR1 and CDR2 from the germline V gene are SNHLY and FYNNEI. This CDR3 is built from 15 residues.

This clone was found once. This sequence joins TRBV7-8 and TRBJ2-5; the match to TRBD1 covers 8 bases. Germline CDR1 reads SGHVS; CDR2 reads FQNEAQ. V trimming: 5 bases; J trimming: 3 bases; junction bases outside the gene matches: 11. The CDR3 runs to 16 residues. CDR3 protein: CASSLGTGRAEETQYF. As DNA, the CDR3 is TGTGCCAGCAGCCTTGGGACAGGTAGAGCGGAAGAGACCCAGTACTTC.

This clone was detected only once. J is TRBJ2-3 and V is TRBV14, with D tentatively TRBD1 (5 bases). The CDR3 has 16 amino acids. V lost 1 base and J lost 3, with 14 bases in between. Looked up from germline, CDR1 is SGHDN and CDR2 is FVKESK. The CDR3 here is CASSQGDLRGTDTQYF. For the CDR3, the DNA is TGTGCCAGCAGCCAAGGAGATTTAAGGGGTACAGATACGCAGTATTTT.

V usage is TRBV5-1 and J usage is TRBJ2-3, with TRBD1 identical over 8 bases. J was trimmed by 4 bases and V by 0 bases; bases with no gene match: 7. This CDR3 region has 16 residues. Germline V CDR1 and CDR2: SGHRS, YFSETQ. The DNA of the CDR3 is TGCGCCAGCAGCTTGGGGGCAGGGGGCTCCGCAGATACGCAGTATTTT. This gives the protein CASSLGAGGSADTQYF.

The J gene is TRBJ2-1, the V gene TRBV14; possible D gene TRBD1, 5 bases. V dropped 2 bases and J dropped 7 bases, with 15 bases sitting between them. CDR3 length: 15 residues. CDR1 and CDR2 (germline): SGHDN, FVKESK. CDR3 bases: TGTGCCAGCAGCCAAATAGGGGCCCAGGGTAATGAGCAGTTCTTC. It encodes CASSQIGAQGNEQFF. Based on the CDR3 plus reference TRBV14 and TRBJ2-1, the full variable domain is EAGVTQFPSHSVIEKGQTVTLRCDPISGHDNLYWYRRVMGKEIKFLLHFVKESKQDESGMPNNRFLAERTGGTYSTLKVQPAELEDSGVYFCASSQIGAQGNEQFFGPGTRLTVL.

This clone was picked up one time. The V call is TRBV7-2, the J call TRBJ2-7; no reliable D call. The germline gives CDR1 SGHTA, CDR2 FQGNSA. This CDR3 region has 13 residues. Deletions cut 1 base from V and 6 bases from J, with 10 bases between. The CDR3 loop reads CASSLVGWGEQYF. In nucleotides, the CDR3 is TGTGCCAGCAGCTTAGTAGGCTGGGGCGAGCAGTACTTC. Together with reference TRBV7-2 and TRBJ2-7, the CDR3 gives the full variable domain: GAGVSQSPSNKVTEKGKDVELRCDPISGHTALYWYRQSLGQGLEFLIYFQGNSAPDKSGLPSDRFSAERTGGSVSTLTIQRTQQEDSAVYLCASSLVGWGEQYFGPGTRLTVT.

V gene TRBV25-1 combines with J gene TRBJ2-3, with D hard to call. The V gene's germline CDR1 is MGHDK and CDR2 SYGVNS. The ends were cut back, 4 bases at V and 0 bases at J, with 8 bases in the middle. CDR3 size: 14 residues. This CDR3 reads CASSGRFSTDTQYF. In DNA form, the CDR3 reads TGTGCCAGCAGTGGCCGCTTCAGCACAGATACGCAGTATTTT. The full variable domain, in which reference TRBV25-1 and TRBJ2-3 provide the parts outside the CDR3, is EADIYQTPRYLVIGTGKKITLECSQTMGHDKMYWYQQDPGMELHLIHYSYGVNSTEKGDLSSESTVSRIRTEHFPLTLESARPSHTSQYLCASSGRFSTDTQYFGPGTRLTVL.

The CDR3, as DNA: TGTGCCAGCAGCCCCGGGGGGCGGGAGGAGCAGTACTTC. This sequence encodes CASSPGGREEQYF. The chain carries TRBV7-2 and TRBJ2-7; a possible D gene is TRBD2 (7 bases). The CDR3 totals 13 residues. Deletions cut 5 bases from V and 7 bases from J, with 15 bases between. Germline CDR1 and CDR2: SGHTA and FQGNSA.

This clone was seen once. The chain combines TRBV2 with TRBJ2-7; 11 bases agree with TRBD2. CDR1 SNHLY and CDR2 FYNNEI come from the germline V gene. With 6 bases clipped from V and 3 bases from J, the junction kept 7 bases outside the gene matches. This CDR3 region has 15 residues. The CDR3 sequence: CASSLTSGSFYEQYF. The DNA for the CDR3 is TGTGCCAGCAGCCTAACTAGCGGGAGTTTCTACGAGCAGTACTTC. Combining the CDR3 with reference TRBV2 and TRBJ2-7 gives the whole variable domain EPEVTQTPSHQVTQMGQEVILRCVPISNHLYFYWYRQILGQKVEFLVSFYNNEISEKSEIFDDQFSVERPDGSNFTLKIRSTKLEDSAMYFCASSLTSGSFYEQYFGPGTRLTVT.